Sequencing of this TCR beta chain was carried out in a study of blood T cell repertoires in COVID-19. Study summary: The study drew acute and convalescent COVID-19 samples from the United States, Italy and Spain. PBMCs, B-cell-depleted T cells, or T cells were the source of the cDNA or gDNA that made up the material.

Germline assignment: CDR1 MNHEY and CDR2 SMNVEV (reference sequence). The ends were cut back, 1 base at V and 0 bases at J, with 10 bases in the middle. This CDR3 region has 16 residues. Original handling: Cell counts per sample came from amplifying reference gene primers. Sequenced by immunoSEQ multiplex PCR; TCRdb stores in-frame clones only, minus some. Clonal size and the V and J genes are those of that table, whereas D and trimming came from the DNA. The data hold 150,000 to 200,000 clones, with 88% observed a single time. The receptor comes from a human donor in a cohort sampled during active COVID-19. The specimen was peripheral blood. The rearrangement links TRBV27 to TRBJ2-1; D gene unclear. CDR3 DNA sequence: TGTGCCAGCAGTTTATTAACCTCGAGCTCCTACAATGAGCAGTTCTTC. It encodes CASSLLTSSSYNEQFF.